This T cell receptor beta chain was observed in a study of Ad26.COV2.S vaccination and SARS-CoV-2 variants. The overall study: Participants got Ad26.COV2.S intramuscularly, once or twice 56 days apart.

V gave up 1 base and J gave up 5 bases, with 4 bases separating them. The CDR3 totals 12 residues. Treatment indicated: some 20 received Ad26.COV2.S at low or high dose, single or two shots; roughly five received placebo; per-sample allocation not given. Vaccine and placebo recipients were sampled on day 63 after the first injection. Libraries were prepared by immunoSEQ multiplex PCR; TCRdb keeps only in-frame clonotypes and omits some of them. The data contain fewer than 400,000 clones, more than 85% of them singletons. The receptor comes from a person between 18 and 60 years old who received the Ad26.COV2.S COVID-19 vaccine or a placebo. This rearrangement joins TRBV12-3 or TRBV12-4 to TRBJ2-3, with D hard to call. This material consisted of peripheral blood, taken in a trial of Ad26.COV2.S vaccine versus placebo. CDR3 loop: CASSLGLDTQYF. DNA for the CDR3: TGTGCCAGCAGTTTAGGGTTAGATACGCAGTATTTT.